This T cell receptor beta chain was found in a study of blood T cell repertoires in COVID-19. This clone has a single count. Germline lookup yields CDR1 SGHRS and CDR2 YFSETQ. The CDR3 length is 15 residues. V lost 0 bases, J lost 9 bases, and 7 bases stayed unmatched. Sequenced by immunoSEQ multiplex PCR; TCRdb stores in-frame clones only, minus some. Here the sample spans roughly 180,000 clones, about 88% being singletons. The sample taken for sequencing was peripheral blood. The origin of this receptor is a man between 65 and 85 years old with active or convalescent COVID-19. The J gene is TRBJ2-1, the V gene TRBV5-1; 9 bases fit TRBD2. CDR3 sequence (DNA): TGCGCCAGCAGCTTGGACGCGGGGGGGCAAGGTGAGCAGTTCTTC. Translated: CASSLDAGGQGEQFF.